This entry describes one TCR beta chain. This clone has a handful of counts. It has no known antigen specificity. No base-level quality is on record; no much larger clone is a single base apart. The data derive from a study of CD8+ T cells in alopecia areata (dated by TCRdb to the late 2010s). Study-level background: The treated patients took part in an open-label pilot trial in which moderate-to-severe alopecia areata was treated with oral tofacitinib at 5 to 10 mg twice daily. Patients received tofacitinib for 6 to 18 months and were then followed off drug for 6 months to check for delayed response and recurrence. For the treated patients, the SALT score, which quantifies what percentage of scalp surface area is affected, served as the measure of disease severity. To study T cell clonal expansion in alopecia areata, the researchers applied high-throughput TCRbeta sequencing to both the C3H/HeJ mouse model and human patients. In humans, TCRbeta sequencing was performed on scalp tissue and on sorted CD4+ and CD8+ peripheral blood T cells from healthy controls and from patients with patchy or totalis/universalis alopecia areata. Patients on tofacitinib were biopsied at baseline and after 4 and 24 weeks of treatment, and several of the patients also had a later scalp biopsy. Scalp clonality was compared among normal scalp (n=4), patchy alopecia areata scalp (n=8), and alopecia totalis/universalis scalp (n=8). The RNA source kit depended on sample type: the PAXgene miRNA kit for fixed scalp, the miRNeasy kit for PBMCs, and the RNeasy kit for mouse skin. immunoSEQ multiplex PCR using 35 Vbeta forward primers and 13 Jbeta reverse primers was used to amplify TCRbeta CDR3 regions. Beyond this particular receptor, the publication reports: With tofacitinib, both scalp clonality and the number of expanded CD8+ clones among the top 100 scalp clones went down significantly. During tofacitinib treatment, many expanded lesional clones remained in scalp and blood, and this persistence may partly explain relapse after treatment is stopped. Compared with normal scalp, lesional scalp, particularly in alopecia totalis/universalis, had higher clonality and more expanded CD8+ clones, which suggests antigenic drive. Unlike mouse skin, where gammadelta T cells dominate, normal human skin contains resident alphabeta T cells that get sequenced too, which complicates analysis of the scalp TCR repertoire. Because the treated cohort was small and had just a single nonresponder, larger studies are needed to establish links between baseline CD8+ expansion and response. Shared TCR sequences between patients were less evident than in mice, which may be partly attributable to HLA diversity in the patient population.

The V and J ends are trimmed by 0 bases and 0 bases, leaving 18 bases between them. Inclusive of the bounding cysteine and phenylalanine, the CDR3 is 18 residues long. Here the CDR3 DNA is all that survives: 54 bases in frame from base 1. CDR1 SGDLS and CDR2 YYNGEE were looked up in the germline V gene. Library preparation was by the immunoSEQ multiplex PCR assay. To provide template for TCR sequencing, every sample had RNA extracted and reverse transcribed into cDNA. First-strand cDNA was synthesized with SuperScript III using a 2:1 mix of oligo-dT and random hexamers. A synthetic immune receptor repertoire was used to assess amplification bias, and residual bias was removed computationally. Per the source publication's procedure: After raw reads were preprocessed to remove errors, the CDR3 was defined following IMGT conventions as running from the conserved cysteine to phenylalanine. Clonality was calculated as 1 minus Shannon entropy normalized by log2 of the number of productive unique TCRs. Whether each scalp clone was CD4 or CD8 was inferred by checking scalp TCRbeta sequences against the CD4 and CD8 repertoires from sorted blood. Here the immuneACCESS table is served through TCRdb, limited to in-frame sequences with V and J called. Missing clones are a known gap in these copies; in checked studies unresolved V genes cover under half, and the rest lacks a known reason. V, J and clone size were drawn from that table, and D and trimming were deduced from the DNA. Within this sample are some 100,000 clones, with about 60% of them counted one time only. Jointly, the top ten make up 16% of the sample.

The treatment or condition label, as the study defines it: oral pan-JAK inhibitor, 5-10 mg twice daily. Peripheral blood and lesional scalp punch biopsies were obtained from patients with alopecia areata. PBMCs were isolated by density centrifugation and stained for CD3, CD4 and CD8, after which CD4+ and CD8+ T cells were sorted on a FACSAria. Sequenced here: CD8+ T cells sorted from blood, sampled between weeks 55 and 65, from a patient treated with tofacitinib. The source is a human donor with alopecia areata. The rearrangement combines TRBV9 with TRBJ1-1; 6 matching bases give a weak D call of TRBD1. The DNA reads as follows: TGTGCCAGCAGCGTAGTGCCCCGGGACACAGATTTGAACACTGAAGCTTTCTTT. Protein translation: CASSVVPRDTDLNTEAFF.